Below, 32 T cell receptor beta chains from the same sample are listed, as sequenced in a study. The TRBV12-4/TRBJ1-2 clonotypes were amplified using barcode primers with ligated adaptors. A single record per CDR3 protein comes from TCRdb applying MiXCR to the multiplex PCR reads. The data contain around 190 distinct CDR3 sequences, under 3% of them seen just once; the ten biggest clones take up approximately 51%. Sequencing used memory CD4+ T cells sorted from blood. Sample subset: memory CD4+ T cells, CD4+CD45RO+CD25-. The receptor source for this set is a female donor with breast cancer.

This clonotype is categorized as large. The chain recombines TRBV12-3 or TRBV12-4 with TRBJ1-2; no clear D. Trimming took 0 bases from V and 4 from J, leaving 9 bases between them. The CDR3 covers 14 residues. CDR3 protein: CASSLARVIYGYTF. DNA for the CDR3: TGTGCCAGCAGTTTAGCGCGGGTGATCTATGGCTACACCTTC.

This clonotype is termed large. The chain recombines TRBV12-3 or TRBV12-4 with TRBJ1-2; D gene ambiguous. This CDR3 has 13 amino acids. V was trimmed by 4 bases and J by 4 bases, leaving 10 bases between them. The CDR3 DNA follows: TGTGCCAGCAGTTCAAACAACGGCTATGGCTACACCTTC. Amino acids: CASSSNNGYGYTF.

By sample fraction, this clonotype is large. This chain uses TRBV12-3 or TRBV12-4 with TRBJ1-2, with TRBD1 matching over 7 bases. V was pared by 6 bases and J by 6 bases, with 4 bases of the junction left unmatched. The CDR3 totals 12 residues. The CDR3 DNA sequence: TGTGCCAGCAGACAGGGGCTCGATGGCTACACCTTC. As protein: CASRQGLDGYTF.

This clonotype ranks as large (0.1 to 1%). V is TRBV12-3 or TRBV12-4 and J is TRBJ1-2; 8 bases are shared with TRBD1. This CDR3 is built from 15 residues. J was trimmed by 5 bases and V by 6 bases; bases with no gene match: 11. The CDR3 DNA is TGTGCCAGCAGGAGACTTCCCGGGACAGGTTATGGCTACACCTTC. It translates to CASRRLPGTGYGYTF.

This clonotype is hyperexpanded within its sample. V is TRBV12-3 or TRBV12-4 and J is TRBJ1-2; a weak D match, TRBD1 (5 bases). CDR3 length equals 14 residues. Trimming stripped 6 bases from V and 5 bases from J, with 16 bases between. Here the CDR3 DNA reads TGTGCCAGCAGGGATACGGGACTGGTATATGGCTACACCTTC. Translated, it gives CASRDTGLVYGYTF.

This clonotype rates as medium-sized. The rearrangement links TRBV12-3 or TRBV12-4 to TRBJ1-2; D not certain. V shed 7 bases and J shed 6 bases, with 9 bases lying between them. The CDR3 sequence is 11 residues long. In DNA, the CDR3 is TGTGCCAGCAACGGAGGGCATGGCTACACCTTC. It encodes CASNGGHGYTF.

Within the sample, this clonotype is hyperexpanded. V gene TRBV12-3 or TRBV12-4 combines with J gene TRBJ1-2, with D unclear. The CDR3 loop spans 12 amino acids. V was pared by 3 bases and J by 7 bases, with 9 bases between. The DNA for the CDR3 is TGTGCCAGCAGTTTCCAGTGGGGTGGCTACACCTTC. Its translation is CASSFQWGGYTF.

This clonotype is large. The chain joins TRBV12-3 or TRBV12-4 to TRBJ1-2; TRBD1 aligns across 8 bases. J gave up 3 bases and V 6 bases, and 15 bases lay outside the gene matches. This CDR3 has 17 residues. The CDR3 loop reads CASSHGTGGGTYYGYTF. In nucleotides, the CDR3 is TGTGCCAGCAGCCACGGGACAGGCGGAGGCACTTACTATGGCTACACCTTC.

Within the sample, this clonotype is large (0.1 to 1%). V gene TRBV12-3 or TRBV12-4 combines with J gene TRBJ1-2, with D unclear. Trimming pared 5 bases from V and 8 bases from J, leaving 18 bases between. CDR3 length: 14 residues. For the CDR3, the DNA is TGTGCCAGCAGTCAAATGGTAGAGGGAGGAGGCTACACCTTC. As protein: CASSQMVEGGGYTF.

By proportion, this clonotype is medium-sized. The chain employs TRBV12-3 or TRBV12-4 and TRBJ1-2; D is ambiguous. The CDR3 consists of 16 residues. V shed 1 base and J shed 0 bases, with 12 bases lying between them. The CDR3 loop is CASSLGSQPSNYGYTF. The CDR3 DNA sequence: TGTGCCAGCAGTTTAGGGTCGCAACCATCTAACTATGGCTACACCTTC.

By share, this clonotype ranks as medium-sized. This CDR3 reads CASSSGSRTNYGYTF. The CDR3 DNA reads TGTGCCAGCAGTTCAGGAAGCCGGACTAACTATGGCTACACCTTC. The V call is TRBV12-3 or TRBV12-4, the J call TRBJ1-2; D not certain. Trimming removed 4 bases at V and 0 bases at J, with 12 bases between. CDR3 size: 15 residues.

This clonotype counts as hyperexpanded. CDR3 DNA sequence: TGTGCCAGCAGTTTAGCGGACGGCCCTAACTATGGCTACACCTTC. This sequence encodes CASSLADGPNYGYTF. The rearrangement links TRBV12-3 or TRBV12-4 to TRBJ1-2; no clear D. This CDR3 spans 15 amino acids. Trimming removed 0 bases from V and 0 bases from J, with 8 bases in between.

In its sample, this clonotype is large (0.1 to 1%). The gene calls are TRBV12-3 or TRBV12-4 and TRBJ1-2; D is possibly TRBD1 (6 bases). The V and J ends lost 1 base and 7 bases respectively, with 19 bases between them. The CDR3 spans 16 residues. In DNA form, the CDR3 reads TGTGCCAGCAGTTTAGTAGTAACAGGGAATCCATTTGGCTACACCTTC. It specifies CASSLVVTGNPFGYTF.

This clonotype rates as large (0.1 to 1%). The CDR3: CASSLQLTNYGYTF. The CDR3 region has the DNA TGTGCCAGCAGTTTACAGCTCACTAACTATGGCTACACCTTC. The chain carries TRBV12-3 or TRBV12-4 and TRBJ1-2; D unclear. V lost 2 bases and J 0 bases, leaving 7 bases between the germline ends. The CDR3 loop spans 14 amino acids.

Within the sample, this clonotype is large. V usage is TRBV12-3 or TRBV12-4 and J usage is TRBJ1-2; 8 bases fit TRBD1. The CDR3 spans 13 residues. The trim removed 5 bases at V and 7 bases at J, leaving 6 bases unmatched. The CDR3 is CASSLDREGGYTF. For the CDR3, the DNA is TGTGCCAGCAGTCTGGACAGGGAAGGTGGCTACACCTTC.

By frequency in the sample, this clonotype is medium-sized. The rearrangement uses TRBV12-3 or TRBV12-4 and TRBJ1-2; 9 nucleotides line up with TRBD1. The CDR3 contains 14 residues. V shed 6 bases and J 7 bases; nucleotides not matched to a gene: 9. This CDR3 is CASSLWTGEGGYTF. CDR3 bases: TGTGCCAGCAGCCTTTGGACAGGGGAGGGTGGCTACACCTTC.

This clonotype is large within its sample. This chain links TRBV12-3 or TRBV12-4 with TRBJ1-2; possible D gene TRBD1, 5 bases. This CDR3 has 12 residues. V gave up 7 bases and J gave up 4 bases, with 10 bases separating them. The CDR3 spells CASTTGTYGYTF. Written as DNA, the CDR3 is TGTGCCAGCACTACCGGGACCTATGGCTACACCTTC.

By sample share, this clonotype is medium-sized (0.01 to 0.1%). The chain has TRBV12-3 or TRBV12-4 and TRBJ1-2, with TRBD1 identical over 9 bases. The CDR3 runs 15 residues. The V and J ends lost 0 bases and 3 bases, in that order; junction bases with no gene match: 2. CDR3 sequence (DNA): TGTGCCAGCAGTTTAGCCGGGACAGGGTACTATGGCTACACCTTC. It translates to CASSLAGTGYYGYTF.

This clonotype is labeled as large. The CDR3 DNA reads TGTGCCAGCAGGCTAGGGGTGGGCGACCCGGGAGGCTACACCTTC. Its protein is CASRLGVGDPGGYTF. V gene TRBV12-3 or TRBV12-4 combines with J gene TRBJ1-2; tentative D call: TRBD1 (5 bases). The V and J ends lost 6 bases and 8 bases respectively, with 22 bases between them. The CDR3 length is 15 residues.

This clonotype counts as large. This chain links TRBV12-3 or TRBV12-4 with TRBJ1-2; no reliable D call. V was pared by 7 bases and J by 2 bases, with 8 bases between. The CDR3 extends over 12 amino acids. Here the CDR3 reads CASIMVNYGYTF. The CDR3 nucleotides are TGTGCCAGCATTATGGTGAACTATGGCTACACCTTC.

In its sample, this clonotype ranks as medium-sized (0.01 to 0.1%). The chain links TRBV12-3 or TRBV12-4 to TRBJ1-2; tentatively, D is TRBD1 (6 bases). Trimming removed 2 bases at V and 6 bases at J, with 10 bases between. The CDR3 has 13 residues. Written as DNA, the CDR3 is TGTGCCAGCAGTTTAACAGGGTGGGATGGCTACACCTTC. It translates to CASSLTGWDGYTF.

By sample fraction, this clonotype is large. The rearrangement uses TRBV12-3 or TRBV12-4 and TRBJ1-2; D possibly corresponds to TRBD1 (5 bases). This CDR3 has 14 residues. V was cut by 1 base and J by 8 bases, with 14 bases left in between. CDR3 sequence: CASSLGNRRDGYTF. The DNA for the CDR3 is TGTGCCAGCAGTTTAGGAAACAGGAGGGACGGCTACACCTTC.

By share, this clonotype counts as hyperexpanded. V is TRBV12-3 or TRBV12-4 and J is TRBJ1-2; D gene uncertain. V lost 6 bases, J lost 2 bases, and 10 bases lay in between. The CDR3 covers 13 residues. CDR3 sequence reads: CASSMDGNYGYTF. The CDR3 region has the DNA TGTGCCAGCAGCATGGACGGAAACTATGGCTACACCTTC.

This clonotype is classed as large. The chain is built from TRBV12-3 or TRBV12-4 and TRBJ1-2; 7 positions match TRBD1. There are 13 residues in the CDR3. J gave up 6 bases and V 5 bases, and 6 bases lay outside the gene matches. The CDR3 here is CASSLTGVHGYTF. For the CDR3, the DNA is TGTGCCAGCAGTCTAACAGGGGTTCATGGCTACACCTTC.

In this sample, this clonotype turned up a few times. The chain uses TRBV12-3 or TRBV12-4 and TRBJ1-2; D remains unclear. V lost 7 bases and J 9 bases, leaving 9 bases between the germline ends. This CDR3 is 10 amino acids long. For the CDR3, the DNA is TGTGCCAGCACCGGTACGAGCTACACCTTC. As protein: CASTGTSYTF.

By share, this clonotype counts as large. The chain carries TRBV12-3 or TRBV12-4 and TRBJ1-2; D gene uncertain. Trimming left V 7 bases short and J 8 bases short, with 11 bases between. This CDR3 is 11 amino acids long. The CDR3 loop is CASKEGQGYTF. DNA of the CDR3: TGTGCCAGCAAAGAGGGCCAGGGCTACACCTTC.

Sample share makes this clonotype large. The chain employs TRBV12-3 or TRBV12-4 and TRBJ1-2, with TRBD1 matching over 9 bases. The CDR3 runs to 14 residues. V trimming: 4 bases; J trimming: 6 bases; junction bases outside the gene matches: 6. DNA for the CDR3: TGTGCCAGCAGTTCGGGACAGGGAGGGGATGGCTACACCTTC. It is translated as CASSSGQGGDGYTF.

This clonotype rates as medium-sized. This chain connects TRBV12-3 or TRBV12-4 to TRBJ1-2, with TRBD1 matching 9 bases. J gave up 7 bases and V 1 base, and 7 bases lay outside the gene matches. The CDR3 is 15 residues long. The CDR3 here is CASSLEGTGFGGYTF. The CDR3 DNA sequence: TGTGCCAGCAGTTTAGAAGGGACAGGGTTTGGTGGCTACACCTTC.

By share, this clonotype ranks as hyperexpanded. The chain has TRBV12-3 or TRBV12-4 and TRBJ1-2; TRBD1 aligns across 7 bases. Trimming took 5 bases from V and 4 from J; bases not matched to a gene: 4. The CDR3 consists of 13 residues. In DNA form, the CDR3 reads TGTGCCAGCAGTCGGGACAGAAGCTATGGCTACACCTTC. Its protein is CASSRDRSYGYTF.

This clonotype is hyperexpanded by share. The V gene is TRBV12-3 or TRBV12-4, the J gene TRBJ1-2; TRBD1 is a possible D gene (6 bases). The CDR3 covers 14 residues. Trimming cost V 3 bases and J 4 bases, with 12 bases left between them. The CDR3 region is CASSFQGQPYGYTF. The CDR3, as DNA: TGTGCCAGCAGTTTTCAGGGGCAACCCTATGGCTACACCTTC.

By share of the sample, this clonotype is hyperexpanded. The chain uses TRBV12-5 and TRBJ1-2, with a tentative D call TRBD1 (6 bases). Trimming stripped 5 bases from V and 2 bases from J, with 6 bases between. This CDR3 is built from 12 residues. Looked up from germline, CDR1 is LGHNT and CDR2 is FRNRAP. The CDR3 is CASGDRNYGYTF. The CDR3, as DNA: TGTGCTAGTGGTGACAGGAACTATGGCTACACCTTC.

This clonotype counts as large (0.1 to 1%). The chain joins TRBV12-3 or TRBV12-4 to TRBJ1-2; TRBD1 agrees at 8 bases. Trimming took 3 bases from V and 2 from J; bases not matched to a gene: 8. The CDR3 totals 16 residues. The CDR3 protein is CASSFTTGTGNYGYTF. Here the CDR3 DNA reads TGTGCCAGCAGTTTTACAACCGGGACAGGCAACTATGGCTACACCTTC.